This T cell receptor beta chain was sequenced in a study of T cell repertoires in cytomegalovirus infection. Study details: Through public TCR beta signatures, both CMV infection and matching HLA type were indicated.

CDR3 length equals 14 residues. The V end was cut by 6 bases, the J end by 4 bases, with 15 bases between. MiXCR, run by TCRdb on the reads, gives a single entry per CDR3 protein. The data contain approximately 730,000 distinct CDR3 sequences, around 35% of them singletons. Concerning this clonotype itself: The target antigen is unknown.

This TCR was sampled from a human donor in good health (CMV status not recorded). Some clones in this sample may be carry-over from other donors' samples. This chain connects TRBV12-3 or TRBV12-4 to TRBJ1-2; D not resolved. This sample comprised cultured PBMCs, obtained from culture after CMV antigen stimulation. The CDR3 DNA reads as TGTGCCAGCAGCCTTAATACGGCGGGCTATGGCTACACCTTC. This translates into CASSLNTAGYGYTF.